This T cell receptor (beta chain) was captured in a study of T cells in Graves' hyperthyroidism and ophthalmopathy. Study details: Peripheral blood collection took place at initial diagnosis, before any treatment.

This clonotype occurred many times. The CDR3 covers 15 residues. Germline V lookup: CDR1 KGHSH, CDR2 LQKENI. V was shortened by 0 bases and J by 2 bases, with 11 bases between the two germline ends. Amplification of TCR beta CDR3 regions used RNA as the template. The primer set for the first-round RT-PCR of the TCR CDR3 was HTBI. MiXCR, applied by TCRdb to the multiplex PCR reads, yields one record per CDR3 protein. The sample lists approximately 300,000 distinct CDR3 sequences, over 15% occurring once. Ophthalmopathy cases scored 3 or more on the Clinical Activity Score and 4 or more on NOSPECS grade, with duration below 3 months. Thyroid ultrasound, orbital computed tomography, clinical symptoms, and serum thyroxine and TRAb underpinned diagnoses.

V gene TRBV18 combines with J gene TRBJ2-7; possibly TRBD2 for D (6 bases). Sequences were obtained from blood. The source of this sequence is a woman in her fifties or sixties with Graves' ophthalmopathy. This CDR3 is CASSPPGRGAYEQYF. For the CDR3, the DNA is TGTGCCAGCTCACCACCTGGGCGGGGAGCCTACGAGCAGTACTTC.